One sample yielded the 27 T cell receptor beta chains listed below, sequenced in a study of shared clonotypes between healthy human individuals. TCRdb's copy holds only in-frame clones and misses some; the assay was immunoSEQ multiplex PCR. The table shows more than 2,000,000 clones, with 85% to 95% occurring only once. The specimen was naive CD4+ T cells sorted from blood. The subset is: CD45RA+ positively selected. All receptors derive from a man younger than 35 in good health.

With respect to this clone: The sample contains more than one DNA sequence encoding this CDR3. The chain carries TRBV6-1 and TRBJ1-2; tentatively, D is TRBD1 (5 bases). In germline, CDR1 is MNHNS, CDR2 SASEGT. Trimming left V 1 base short and J 4 bases short, with 10 bases between. There are 14 residues in the CDR3. The CDR3 is CASSEDPGGYGYTF. CDR3 nucleotides: TGTGCCAGCAGTGAAGATCCGGGGGGCTATGGCTACACCTTC.

This chain links TRBV2 with TRBJ2-2; 10 bases match TRBD2. The V gene end was trimmed by 7 bases and the J gene end by 4 bases; junction bases not matched to a gene: 3. Germline V gene lookup returns CDR1 SNHLY and CDR2 FYNNEI. This CDR3 has 14 amino acids. The CDR3: CASNQRGGTGELFF. DNA for the CDR3: TGTGCCAGCAACCAGCGGGGGGGCACCGGGGAGCTGTTTTTT.

V is TRBV5-5 and J is TRBJ2-7; the match to TRBD2 covers 13 bases. V was clipped by 4 bases and J by 4 bases; unmatched bases: 8. Germline values: CDR1 SGHKS, CDR2 YYEKEE (reference sequence). The CDR3 extends over 16 amino acids. The CDR3 reads CASSPVRTSGSYEQYF. The DNA for the CDR3 is TGTGCCAGCAGCCCGGTAAGGACTAGCGGGAGTTACGAGCAGTACTTC.

V usage is TRBV6-5 and J usage is TRBJ2-4, with 7 bases fitting TRBD1. V lost 4 bases and J lost 15; bases outside the gene matches: 12. This CDR3 region has 13 residues. CDR1 is MNHEY, CDR2 SVGAGI, per germline. The CDR3 DNA is TGTGCCAGCAGTTCACCCCCCAGGACAGGAAGGTACTTC. Its protein product is CASSSPPRTGRYF.

The chain combines TRBV19 with TRBJ1-2, with a tentative D call TRBD1 (6 bases). Germline V gives CDR1 LNHDA, CDR2 SQIVND (reference sequence). Deletions cut 6 bases from V and 1 base from J, with 15 bases between. The CDR3 covers 15 residues. CDR3 residues: CASRNRTASNYGYTF. Written as DNA, the CDR3 is TGTGCCAGTAGAAACCGGACAGCGAGTAACTATGGCTACACCTTC.

This clone appeared once. The chain has TRBV7-9 and TRBJ1-5; D unclear. The germline V gene has CDR1 SEHNR and CDR2 FQNEAQ (reference sequence). The CDR3 has 12 amino acids. Trimming removed 8 bases at V and 4 bases at J, with 9 bases between. This chain's CDR3 is CASRTGNQPQHF. The DNA for the CDR3 is TGTGCCAGCCGGACGGGGAATCAGCCCCAGCATTTT. Together with reference TRBV7-9 and TRBJ1-5, the CDR3 gives the full variable domain: DTGVSQNPRHKITKRGQNVTFRCDPISEHNRLYWYRQTLGQGPEFLTYFQNEAQLEKSRLLSDRFSAERPKGSFSTLEIQRTEQGDSAMYLCASRTGNQPQHFGDGTRLSIL.

The gene calls are TRBV30 and TRBJ2-1; either TRBD1 or TRBD2 may fit D (6 bases each). The V end lost 0 bases, the J end lost 7 bases, and 16 bases lay between the germline ends. The CDR3 totals 15 residues. Germline values: CDR1 GTSNPN, CDR2 SVGIG (reference sequence). DNA for the CDR3: TGTGCCTGGAGTGTACGCAGGGGAGGTTGGAATGAGCAGTTCTTC. As protein: CAWSVRRGGWNEQFF.

The V gene is TRBV27, the J gene TRBJ2-5; the D is unclear. V was pared by 5 bases and J by 4 bases, with 14 bases between. The CDR3 covers 14 residues. Germline CDR1 reads MNHEY; CDR2 reads SMNVEV (reference sequence). CDR3: CASSKALLVETQYF. The CDR3 region has the DNA TGTGCCAGCAGTAAAGCGCTACTCGTAGAGACCCAGTACTTC.

The V and J genes are TRBV2 and TRBJ2-5; no firm D call. The CDR3 length is 13 residues. Germline lookup yields CDR1 SNHLY and CDR2 FYNNEI. Trimming left V 3 bases short and J 1 base short, with 6 bases between. The CDR3 region is CASSEELQETQYF. CDR3 DNA: TGTGCCAGCAGTGAGGAACTCCAAGAGACCCAGTACTTC.

The chain links TRBV11-2 to TRBJ1-2; D gene unclear. Trimming shortened V by 2 bases and J by 8 bases, and 21 bases separated the two germline ends. Germline CDR1 SGHAT, CDR2 FQNNGV. CDR3 length equals 16 residues. CDR3 in DNA: TGTGCCAGCAGCTTAAACCGACGGTATTCCTCAGGCGGCTACACCTTC. Translating gives CASSLNRRYSSGGYTF.

The chain carries TRBV19 and TRBJ2-5; tentatively, D is TRBD1 or TRBD2 (5 bases each). V lost 8 bases and J 5 bases, leaving 18 bases between the germline ends. CDR1 is LNHDA, CDR2 SQIVND, per germline (reference sequence). The CDR3 runs to 14 residues. The DNA for the CDR3 is TGTGCCAGTTCCCCCTCGGGGCTCAGTGAGACCCAGTACTTC. Its protein product is CASSPSGLSETQYF. The full variable domain, its missing parts supplied by reference TRBV19 and TRBJ2-5, is DGGITQSPKYLFRKEGQNVTLSCEQNLNHDAMYWYRQDPGQGLRLIYYSQIVNDFQKGDIAEGYSVSREKKESFPLTVTSAQKNPTAFYLCASSPSGLSETQYFGPGTRLLVL.

A remark on this clone: Other DNA sequences within the sample encode an identical CDR3. The chain uses TRBV7-9 and TRBJ2-7, with 10 nucleotides matching TRBD1. This CDR3 has 14 amino acids. Trimming at V came to 5 bases and at J to 2 bases, leaving 3 bases not matched to a gene. The germline V gene encodes CDR1 SEHNR and CDR2 FQNEAQ (reference sequence). For the CDR3, the DNA is TGTGCCAGCAGCCCGGGGACAGGGGCCTACGAGCAGTACTTC. Translating gives CASSPGTGAYEQYF.

V and J are TRBV5-1 and TRBJ1-1, with no clear D. This CDR3 is built from 16 residues. In germline, CDR1 is SGHRS, CDR2 YFSETQ. The V end lost 3 bases, the J end lost 0 bases, and 15 bases lay between the germline ends. CDR3 in amino acids: CASSSGLAGMNTEAFF. Written as DNA, the CDR3 is TGCGCCAGCAGCTCTGGCCTTGCTGGGATGAACACTGAAGCTTTCTTT. The variable domain in full, completed from reference TRBV5-1 and TRBJ1-1, reads KAGVTQTPRYLIKTRGQQVTLSCSPISGHRSVSWYQQTPGQGLQFLFEYFSETQRNKGNFPGRFSGRQFSNSRSEMNVSTLELGDSALYLCASSSGLAGMNTEAFFGQGTRLTVV.

The chain uses TRBV30 and TRBJ1-3; no firm D call. Germline loops: CDR1 GTSNPN, CDR2 SVGIG (reference sequence). There are 13 residues in the CDR3. CDR3 loop: CAGSGVAAIAIYF. The CDR3 DNA reads TGTGCTGGATCCGGGGTCGCAGCCATCGCCATATATTTT.

V and J are TRBV19 and TRBJ2-7; TRBD2 matches at 9 bases. There are 15 residues in the CDR3. Germline values: CDR1 LNHDA, CDR2 SQIVND (reference sequence). Trimming removed 6 bases from V and 0 bases from J; junction bases left unmatched: 6. The DNA of the CDR3 is TGTGCCAGTAGCGGAGCGGGAGGTCCCTCCTACGAGCAGTACTTC. Residues: CASSGAGGPSYEQYF.

This clone occurred once. V and J are TRBV30 and TRBJ1-1, with D perhaps matching TRBD1 (5 bases). V was pared by 3 bases and J by 8 bases, with 16 bases between. The CDR3 consists of 13 residues. Per the germline V gene, CDR1 is GTSNPN and CDR2 is SVGIG (reference sequence). CDR3 sequence reads: CAWSASRGEEAFF. CDR3 sequence (DNA): TGTGCCTGGAGCGCTTCAAGGGGCGAGGAAGCTTTCTTT.

CDR3 residues: CAWSVLTGQETQYF. The CDR3 DNA sequence: TGTGCCTGGAGTGTACTAACCGGCCAAGAGACCCAGTACTTC. The chain couples TRBV30 to TRBJ2-5; D gene uncertain. The CDR3 is 14 amino acids. Germline V lookup: CDR1 GTSNPN, CDR2 SVGIG (reference sequence). The V end lost 0 bases, the J end lost 1 base, and 9 bases lay between the germline ends.

The chain has TRBV5-8 and TRBJ2-1, with D perhaps being TRBD1 or TRBD2 (5 bases each). V lost 7 bases to trimming and J lost 2 bases, with 16 bases between them. CDR1 is SGHTS and CDR2 is YDEGEE in the germline V gene. This CDR3 spans 15 amino acids. In DNA form, the CDR3 reads TGTGCCAGCGGCCGAGGGGAGAGTCCCTACAATGAGCAGTTCTTC. This translates into CASGRGESPYNEQFF. Full variable domain (outside the CDR3, taken from reference TRBV5-8 and TRBJ2-1): EAGVTQSPTHLIKTRGQQATLRCSPISGHTSVYWYQQALGLGLQFLLWYDEGEERNRGNFPPRFSGRQFPNYSSELNVNALELEDSALYLCASGRGESPYNEQFFGPGTRLTVL.

The genes are TRBV5-1 and TRBJ2-2; the D gene is possibly TRBD1 (6 bases). The CDR3 loop spans 15 amino acids. CDR1 is SGHRS, CDR2 YFSETQ, per germline. Deletions cut 4 bases from V and 2 bases from J, with 12 bases between. In nucleotides, the CDR3 is TGCGCCAGCAGCAGTCCAGGGGTAAACACCGGGGAGCTGTTTTTT. Its protein product is CASSSPGVNTGELFF. Full variable domain (remainder filled in from reference TRBV5-1 and TRBJ2-2): KAGVTQTPRYLIKTRGQQVTLSCSPISGHRSVSWYQQTPGQGLQFLFEYFSETQRNKGNFPGRFSGRQFSNSRSEMNVSTLELGDSALYLCASSSPGVNTGELFFGEGSRLTVL.

The chain has TRBV6-5 and TRBJ2-3; D is unresolved. The V gene's germline CDR1 is MNHEY and CDR2 SVGAGI. Deletions cut 2 bases from V and 0 bases from J, with 9 bases between. This CDR3 is 15 amino acids long. CDR3 nucleotides: TGTGCCAGCAGTTACCGCGCGGCTAGCACAGATACGCAGTATTTT. It translates to CASSYRAASTDTQYF.

DNA of the CDR3: TGTGCCAGTAGTATAGCGGTCGGGGGCAGGGCGAACACTGAAGCTTTCTTT. Its protein product is CASSIAVGGRANTEAFF. The chain links TRBV19 to TRBJ1-1; D is perhaps TRBD1 (6 bases). Looked up from germline, CDR1 is LNHDA and CDR2 is SQIVND (reference sequence). The germline V and J ends were trimmed by 1 base and 1 base, with 16 bases remaining between them. This CDR3 region has 17 residues.

The rearrangement joins TRBV4-1 to TRBJ1-3, with D maybe TRBD1 (5 bases). V was cut by 1 base and J by 8 bases, with 18 bases left in between. Germline assignment: CDR1 MGHRA and CDR2 YSYEKL. The CDR3 has 16 amino acids. DNA for the CDR3: TGCGCCAGCAGCCAAGCAGTAGGGGTCCTGGTGGACACCATATATTTT. This sequence encodes CASSQAVGVLVDTIYF.

This chain joins TRBV4-1 and TRBJ2-7, with D perhaps assigned TRBD1 or TRBD2 (5 bases each). Germline V gene lookup returns CDR1 MGHRA and CDR2 YSYEKL. V lost 4 bases and J 2 bases, leaving 21 bases between the germline ends. This CDR3 has 17 residues. The CDR3 nucleotides read TGCGCCAGCAGCCTCCCCCCGGGTGGGGCGGGTGCCTACGAGCAGTACTTC. Its protein product is CASSLPPGGAGAYEQYF.

The chain combines TRBV9 with TRBJ2-1; D is uncertain. CDR1 is SGDLS, CDR2 YYNGEE, per germline. Trimming stripped 4 bases from V and 7 bases from J, with 12 bases between. The CDR3 totals 13 residues. CDR3 sequence: CASSPHPQNEQFF. CDR3 DNA sequence: TGTGCCAGCAGCCCCCACCCCCAGAATGAGCAGTTCTTC.

The genes are TRBV19 and TRBJ2-7; the D gene is possibly TRBD1 (6 bases). The V gene lost 4 bases and the J gene lost 3 bases, with 13 bases spanning the gap. In germline, CDR1 is LNHDA, CDR2 SQIVND (reference sequence). CDR3 size: 14 residues. Here the CDR3 DNA reads TGTGCCAGTAGTACAACAGGGATTTTCTACGAGCAGTACTTC. This gives the protein CASSTTGIFYEQYF.

The rearrangement links TRBV7-9 to TRBJ1-1; D gene uncertain. CDR1 and CDR2 (germline): SEHNR, FQNEAQ (reference sequence). The CDR3 contains 17 residues. Deletions cut 5 bases from V and 3 bases from J, with 22 bases between. CDR3 sequence reads: CASSGRGWAGGDTEAFF. In DNA form, the CDR3 reads TGTGCCAGCAGCGGGAGAGGGTGGGCAGGTGGAGACACTGAAGCTTTCTTT.

The J gene is TRBJ2-4, the V gene TRBV23-1; D perhaps matches TRBD1 (6 bases). TRBV23-1 is an ORF, with its function uncertain. The CDR3 is made up of 17 amino acids. Deletions cut 6 bases from V and 3 bases from J, with 21 bases between. CDR3 region: CASSHVRGGCGKNIQYF. The CDR3 bases are TGCGCCAGCAGCCACGTAAGAGGGGGTTGCGGCAAAAACATTCAGTACTTC.